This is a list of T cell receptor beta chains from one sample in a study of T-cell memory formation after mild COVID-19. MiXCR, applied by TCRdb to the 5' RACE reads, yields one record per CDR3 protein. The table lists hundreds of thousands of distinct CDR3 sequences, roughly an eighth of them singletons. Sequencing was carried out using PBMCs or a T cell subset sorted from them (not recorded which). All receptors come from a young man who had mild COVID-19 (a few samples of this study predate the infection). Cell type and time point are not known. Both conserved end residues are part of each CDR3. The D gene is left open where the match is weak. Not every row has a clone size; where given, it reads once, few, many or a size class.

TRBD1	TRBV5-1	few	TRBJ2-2	CASSLGQGRLTGELFF	TGCGCCAGCAGCCTGGGACAGGGCAGACTAACCGGGGAGCTGTTTTTT
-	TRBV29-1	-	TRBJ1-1	CSGATGLGTEAFF	TGCAGCGGGGCTACAGGGTTGGGCACTGAAGCTTTCTTT
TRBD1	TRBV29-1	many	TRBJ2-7	CSVGFEGALYEQYF	TGCAGCGTTGGATTTGAGGGGGCGCTTTACGAGCAGTACTTC
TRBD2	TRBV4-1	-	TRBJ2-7	CASSQERTSGDLNYEQYF	TGCGCCAGCAGCCAAGAGAGGACTAGCGGGGACTTAAACTACGAGCAGTACTTC
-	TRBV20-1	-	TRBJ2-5	CSARSEGGEETQYF	TGCAGTGCTAGGTCAGAGGGAGGTGAAGAGACCCAGTACTTC
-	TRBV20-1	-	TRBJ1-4	CSARPPGVRANEKLFF	TGCAGTGCTAGACCCCCGGGGGTCAGGGCGAATGAAAAACTGTTTTTT
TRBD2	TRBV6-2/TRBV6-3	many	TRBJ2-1	CASMRLAGGHDEQFF	TGTGCCAGCATGAGGCTAGCGGGGGGTCACGATGAGCAGTTCTTC
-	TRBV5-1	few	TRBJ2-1	CASSLAGMGYNEQFF	TGCGCCAGCAGCTTGGCAGGGATGGGTTACAATGAGCAGTTCTTC
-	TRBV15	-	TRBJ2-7	CATSRVAGRGHEQYF	TGTGCCACCAGCAGAGTCGCGGGGCGCGGGCACGAGCAGTACTTC
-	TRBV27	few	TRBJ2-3	CASSLSVPNTDTQYF	TGTGCCAGCAGTTTATCGGTCCCGAACACAGATACGCAGTATTTT
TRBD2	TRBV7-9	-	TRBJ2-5	CASSNMRGSLQETQYF	TGTGCCAGCAGCAACATGCGGGGGAGTCTCCAAGAGACCCAGTACTTC
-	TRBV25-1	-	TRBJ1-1	CASSEAGLSGATEAFF	TGTGCCAGCAGTGAAGCGGGTTTATCTGGGGCCACTGAAGCTTTCTTT
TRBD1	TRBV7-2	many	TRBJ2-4	CASSLAGQGAKNIQYF	TGTGCCAGCAGCTTAGCAGGACAGGGAGCCAAAAACATTCAGTACTTC
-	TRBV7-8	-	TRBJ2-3	CASSPYTGVLTDTQYF	TGTGCCAGCAGCCCGTACACCGGGGTCCTCACAGATACGCAGTATTTT
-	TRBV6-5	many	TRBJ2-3	CASSYSAGTDTQYF	TGTGCCAGCAGTTACTCTGCGGGCACAGATACGCAGTATTTT
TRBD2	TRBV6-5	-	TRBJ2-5	CASSYAAGDSPLETQYF	TGTGCCAGCAGTTACGCCGCGGGAGACAGCCCTTTGGAGACCCAGTACTTC
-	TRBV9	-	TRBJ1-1	CASSVDSFTEAFF	TGTGCCAGCAGCGTCGACAGTTTCACTGAAGCTTTCTTT
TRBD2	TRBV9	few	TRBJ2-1	CASSPTPAGVGNEQFF	TGTGCCAGCAGCCCCACCCCAGCGGGGGTTGGGAATGAGCAGTTCTTC
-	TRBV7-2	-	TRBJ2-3	CASSLARGGLPSTDTQYF	TGTGCCAGCAGCTTAGCCCGAGGGGGACTACCGAGCACAGATACGCAGTATTTT
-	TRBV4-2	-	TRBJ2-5	CASSTLGGLQTTQYF	TGTGCCAGCAGCACTTTGGGGGGGCTCCAGACGACCCAGTACTTC
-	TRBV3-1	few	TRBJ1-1	CASSQDFRDTEAFF	TGTGCCAGCAGCCAAGATTTCCGGGACACTGAAGCTTTCTTT
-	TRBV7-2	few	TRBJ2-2	CASSLVWTGELFF	TGTGCCAGCAGCTTAGTCTGGACCGGGGAGCTGTTTTTT
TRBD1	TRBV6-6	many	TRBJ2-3	CASSFPDRDTQYF	TGTGCCAGCAGTTTTCCGGACAGGGATACGCAGTATTTT
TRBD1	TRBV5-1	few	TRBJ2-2	CASSRDRVYTGELFF	TGCGCCAGCTCCCGGGACAGGGTATACACCGGGGAGCTGTTTTTT
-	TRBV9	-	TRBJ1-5	CASSHGWSNQPQHF	TGTGCCAGCAGCCACGGTTGGAGCAATCAGCCCCAGCATTTT
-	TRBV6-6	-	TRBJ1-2	CASTKNPGQLYGYTF	TGTGCCAGCACCAAAAACCCCGGACAGCTCTATGGCTACACCTTC